This T cell receptor (beta chain) is from a study of shared clonotypes between healthy human individuals. Study-level results: Shared clonotypes across all four donors exceeded non-shared ones in generation probability. Only blood samples were collected, and tissue repertoires likely differ.

The CDR3 contains 16 residues. J gave up 4 bases and V 4 bases, and 8 bases lay outside the gene matches. Germline V gives CDR1 SGHDT, CDR2 YYEEEE. Sequenced by immunoSEQ multiplex PCR; TCRdb stores in-frame clones only, minus some. Of a few million clones in the sample, roughly nine tenths were seen once. As for this clone: Its antigen is not identified.

The gene calls are TRBV5-6 and TRBJ2-6, with TRBD1 matching 7 bases. The clonotype originates from a man aged 18 to 30 in good health. Source material: naive CD4+ T cells sorted from blood. Subset reported: CD45RA+ positively selected. The CDR3 loop is CASSLTGLGGANVLTF. CDR3 bases: TGTGCCAGCAGCCTGACAGGGTTAGGGGGGGCCAACGTCCTGACTTTC.